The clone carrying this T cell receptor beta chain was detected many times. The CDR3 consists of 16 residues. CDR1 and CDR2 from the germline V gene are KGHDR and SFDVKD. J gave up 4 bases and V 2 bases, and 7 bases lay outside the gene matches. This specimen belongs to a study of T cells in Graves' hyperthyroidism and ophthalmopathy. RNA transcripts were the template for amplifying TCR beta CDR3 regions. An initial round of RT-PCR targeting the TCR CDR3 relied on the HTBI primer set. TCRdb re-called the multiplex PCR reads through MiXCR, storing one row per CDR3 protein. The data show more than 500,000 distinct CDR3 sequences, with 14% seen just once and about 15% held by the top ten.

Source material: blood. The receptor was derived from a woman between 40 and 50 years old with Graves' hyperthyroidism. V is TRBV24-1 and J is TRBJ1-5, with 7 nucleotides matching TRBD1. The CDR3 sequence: CATSDSRQGFNQPQHF. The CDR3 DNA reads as TGTGCCACCAGTGATTCGAGACAGGGATTTAATCAGCCCCAGCATTTT.